These 27 T cell receptor beta chains share one sample of origin, sequenced in a study of blood T cell repertoires in COVID-19. This table comes from immunoSEQ multiplex PCR, and its TCRdb copy is limited to in-frame clones, with some not included. The data contain fewer than 150,000 clones, more than 75% of them singletons. The sample comprised peripheral blood. These TCRs come from a woman in her seventies with acute or convalescent COVID-19.

The CDR3 nucleotides read TGTGCCTGTTCCCCCGGGACAGGGACTTACGAGCAGTACTTC. Encoded protein: CACSPGTGTYEQYF. V and J are TRBV30 and TRBJ2-7, with TRBD1 matching over 9 bases. CDR1 GTSNPN and CDR2 SVGIG come from the germline V gene (reference sequence). Trimming cost V 6 bases and J 4 bases; bases outside gene matches: 10. This CDR3 contains 14 residues.

This chain connects TRBV2 to TRBJ2-6; 8 positions match TRBD1. The junction had 6 bases not matched to a gene; V was cut back by 7 bases and J by 1 base. The length of the CDR3 is 16 residues. CDR1 is SNHLY, CDR2 FYNNEI, per germline. In nucleotides, the CDR3 is TGTGCCAGCATCCTGGACAGGGTATCTGGGGCCAACGTCCTGACTTTC. Translated, it gives CASILDRVSGANVLTF.

This rearrangement joins TRBV2 to TRBJ1-5; a weak D match, TRBD1 (5 bases). CDR3 length: 15 residues. V lost 6 bases and J 0 bases, leaving 12 bases between the germline ends. Germline CDR1 and CDR2: SNHLY and FYNNEI. The CDR3, as DNA: TGTGCCAGCAGGACTCAGGGTCTTAGCAATCAGCCCCAGCATTTT. Translated, it gives CASRTQGLSNQPQHF.

The rearrangement links TRBV28 to TRBJ1-2; weak D call: TRBD1 (6 bases). The germline V and J ends were trimmed by 5 bases and 7 bases, with 8 bases remaining between them. The germline gives CDR1 MDHEN, CDR2 SYDVKM. The CDR3 has 11 amino acids. Here the CDR3 DNA reads TGTGCCAGCAGTCGACAGGTTGGCTACACCTTC. As protein: CASSRQVGYTF.

This chain uses TRBV6-5 with TRBJ2-1; 7 positions agree with TRBD2. With V trimmed by 2 bases and J by 6 bases, 10 bases remained unmatched. The germline V gene encodes CDR1 MNHEY and CDR2 SVGAGI. The length of the CDR3 is 16 residues. The CDR3 sequence is CASSYQHGLGSNEQFF. DNA of the CDR3: TGTGCCAGCAGTTACCAACATGGACTAGGGTCCAATGAGCAGTTCTTC.

The V call is TRBV7-2, the J call TRBJ1-5; the D is unclear. The V end lost 4 bases, the J end lost 8 bases, and 9 bases lay between the germline ends. From germline, CDR1 is SGHTA and CDR2 FQGNSA. The CDR3 spans 12 residues. CDR3 nucleotide sequence: TGTGCCAGCAGCTACTGGGGAGAGCCCCAGCATTTT. The encoded protein is CASSYWGEPQHF.

This clone appeared once. The chain combines TRBV6-5 with TRBJ2-5; a possible D gene is TRBD2 (5 bases). Trimming cost V 0 bases and J 5 bases, with 10 bases left between them. The CDR3 covers 14 residues. Germline values: CDR1 MNHEY, CDR2 SVGAGI. The CDR3: CASSYSRASETQYF. CDR3 sequence (DNA): TGTGCCAGCAGTTACTCGCGGGCCTCGGAGACCCAGTACTTC.

V is TRBV4-1 and J is TRBJ1-2, with D unclear. The CDR3 is 15 residues long. V was pared by 4 bases and J by 4 bases, with 16 bases between. The germline CDR1 and CDR2 sequences are MGHRA and YSYEKL. The CDR3, as DNA: TGCGCCAGCAGCCCTATTGGAGGGTTGACCTATGGCTACACCTTC. Encoded protein: CASSPIGGLTYGYTF.

The chain links TRBV9 to TRBJ2-2, with TRBD2 matching over 10 bases. V dropped 3 bases and J dropped 5; count of bases not matched to a gene: 1. Germline CDR1 is SGDLS and CDR2 is YYNGEE. The CDR3 covers 14 residues. CDR3 loop: CASSELAGTGELFF. The DNA of the CDR3 is TGTGCCAGCAGCGAACTAGCGGGAACCGGGGAGCTGTTTTTT.

The rearrangement uses TRBV9 and TRBJ1-6, with 9 bases identical to TRBD1. Germline-derived CDR1 and CDR2 are SGDLS and YYNGEE. V dropped 3 bases and J dropped 10; count of bases not matched to a gene: 14. CDR3 size: 17 residues. CDR3 sequence: CASSEIPSGTGQSPLHF. The CDR3 nucleotides are TGTGCCAGCAGCGAAATACCTTCCGGGACAGGGCAATCACCCCTCCACTTT.

V is TRBV11-2 and J is TRBJ2-5; possible D gene TRBD2, 5 bases. Germline CDR1 SGHAT, CDR2 FQNNGV. V lost 0 bases and J lost 10, with 6 bases in between. This CDR3 comprises 11 residues. In DNA, the CDR3 is TGTGCCAGCAGCTTAGACCGGGACCAGTACTTC. Its protein product is CASSLDRDQYF.

DNA of the CDR3: TGCGCCAGCAGCTGGAATGGAGACCGGGACAGTAACACTGAAGCTTTCTTT. Translated, it gives CASSWNGDRDSNTEAFF. V gene TRBV5-1 combines with J gene TRBJ1-1; the match to TRBD1 covers 7 bases. The V segment lost 3 bases and the J segment 2 bases; nucleotides outside the gene matches: 13. This CDR3 is 17 amino acids long. CDR1 is SGHRS and CDR2 is YFSETQ in the germline V gene. Full variable domain (outside the CDR3, taken from reference TRBV5-1 and TRBJ1-1): KAGVTQTPRYLIKTRGQQVTLSCSPISGHRSVSWYQQTPGQGLQFLFEYFSETQRNKGNFPGRFSGRQFSNSRSEMNVSTLELGDSALYLCASSWNGDRDSNTEAFFGQGTRLTVV.

The chain joins TRBV7-3 to TRBJ2-5; 8 bases are a match to TRBD1. The ends lost 2 bases at V and 5 bases at J; junction bases unmatched: 10. Per germline, CDR1 SGHTA and CDR2 FQGTGA. The CDR3 has 16 residues. The CDR3 loop reads CASSLLPDRVSETQYF. The CDR3 DNA reads TGTGCCAGCAGCTTACTCCCGGACAGGGTAAGTGAGACCCAGTACTTC.

The chain joins TRBV15 to TRBJ2-5, with D possibly TRBD1 on 6 matching bases. The V gene lost 0 bases and the J gene lost 2 bases, with 16 bases spanning the gap. Germline assignment: CDR1 LNHNV and CDR2 YYDKDF (reference sequence). The CDR3 consists of 17 residues. For the CDR3, the DNA is TGTGCCACCAGCAGAGATCTTGGGGGCAGGGGTCAAGAGACCCAGTACTTC. Residues: CATSRDLGGRGQETQYF.

A word on this clone: The same CDR3 is also encoded by other DNA sequences in this sample. The CDR3, as DNA: TGTGCCAGCAGCTTAGATACAGGAGGGAATCAGCCCCAGCATTTT. It codes for CASSLDTGGNQPQHF. The chain combines TRBV11-2 with TRBJ1-5; possibly TRBD1 for D (5 bases). Trimming removed 0 bases at V and 4 bases at J, with 10 bases between. The CDR3 spans 15 residues. Germline V lookup: CDR1 SGHAT, CDR2 FQNNGV.

The genes are TRBV5-1 and TRBJ2-2, with D possibly being TRBD1 (5 bases). The ends were cut back, 2 bases at V and 7 bases at J, with 6 bases in the middle. The CDR3 extends over 12 amino acids. From germline, CDR1 is SGHRS and CDR2 YFSETQ. The CDR3 is CASSLQDGELFF. The CDR3 DNA reads as TGCGCCAGCAGCTTACAGGACGGGGAGCTGTTTTTT.

This chain uses TRBV25-1 with TRBJ2-3; the match to TRBD1 covers 10 bases. V was pared by 2 bases and J by 2 bases, with 4 bases of the junction left unmatched. CDR3 length: 16 amino acids. Germline V gene sequence: CDR1 MGHDK, CDR2 SYGVNS. CDR3 in amino acids: CASSEPGTGVTDTQYF. CDR3 in DNA: TGTGCCAGCAGTGAACCCGGGACAGGGGTCACAGATACGCAGTATTTT.

This chain joins TRBV3-1 (or the pseudogene TRBV3-2) and TRBJ2-3; 10 nucleotides agree with TRBD2. The CDR3 has 16 amino acids. Per the germline V gene, CDR1 is LGHDT and CDR2 is YNNKEL (reference sequence). V trimming: 6 bases; J trimming: 2 bases; junction bases outside the gene matches: 8. The CDR3 DNA reads as TGTGCCAGCAGGGACTTTAGCGGGGGGAACACAGATACGCAGTATTTT. This encodes CASRDFSGGNTDTQYF.

The CDR3 nucleotides are TGCGCCAGCAGCTTGGATTTGGGTTCAGGGCTGAACAATGAGCAGTTCTTC. Encoded protein: CASSLDLGSGLNNEQFF. The rearrangement joins TRBV5-1 to TRBJ2-1; D might be TRBD1 (5 bases). CDR1 is SGHRS, CDR2 YFSETQ, per germline. The CDR3 spans 17 residues. V lost 0 bases and J lost 5, with 18 bases in between.

J is TRBJ1-6 and V is TRBV6-5; D call uncertain. The CDR3 spans 15 residues. With 2 bases removed from V and 8 bases from J, the gap between germline ends came to 13 bases. Germline assignment: CDR1 MNHEY and CDR2 SVGAGI. In DNA, the CDR3 is TGTGCCAGCAGTTACAACCCGGGAGGGTATTCACCCCTCCACTTT. Translation gives CASSYNPGGYSPLHF.

The V gene is TRBV2, the J gene TRBJ2-2, with D maybe TRBD1 (5 bases). Per the germline V gene, CDR1 is SNHLY and CDR2 is FYNNEI. V shed 4 bases and J shed 5 bases, with 11 bases lying between them. The CDR3 consists of 14 residues. As DNA, the CDR3 is TGTGCCAGCAGTGGGACACCTCGGACCGGGGAGCTGTTTTTT. It specifies CASSGTPRTGELFF.

This sequence joins TRBV29-1 and TRBJ2-1; possible D gene TRBD1, 5 bases. This CDR3 has 13 residues. Trimming removed 4 bases from V and 0 bases from J, with 7 bases in between. The V gene's germline CDR1 is SQVTM and CDR2 ANQGSEA. The CDR3 loop is CSVGQLSYNEQFF. CDR3 bases: TGCAGCGTTGGACAGCTCTCCTACAATGAGCAGTTCTTC.

This clone was detected only a few times. This rearrangement joins TRBV9 to TRBJ1-1; D is unclear. Deletions cut 3 bases from V and 7 bases from J, with 16 bases between. CDR1 SGDLS and CDR2 YYNGEE come from the germline V gene. This CDR3 spans 14 amino acids. The chain's CDR3 is CASSAYGEGGEAFF. CDR3 DNA sequence: TGTGCCAGCAGCGCATATGGGGAGGGCGGTGAAGCTTTCTTT.

Here the CDR3 DNA reads TGTGCCAGTAGTATCGTGGGAGACACTAGCACAGATACGCAGTATTTT. Translation gives CASSIVGDTSTDTQYF. The chain links TRBV19 to TRBJ2-3; a weak D match, TRBD2 (5 bases). The germline V gene has CDR1 LNHDA and CDR2 SQIVND (reference sequence). CDR3 length equals 16 residues. The V end lost 3 bases, the J end lost 0 bases, and 13 bases lay between the germline ends.

The chain combines TRBV19 with TRBJ1-1; the match to TRBD1 covers 7 bases. V shed 0 bases and J 4 bases; nucleotides not matched to a gene: 14. The germline CDR1 and CDR2 sequences are LNHDA and SQIVND (reference sequence). This CDR3 contains 18 residues. CDR3 DNA: TGTGCCAGTAGTATAGATTCAGGTCTAGGGGGCCGGGGCACTGAAGCTTTCTTT. As protein: CASSIDSGLGGRGTEAFF.

The chain employs TRBV27 and TRBJ2-6; 8 nucleotides match TRBD1. Unmatched junction bases numbered 4, after V lost 5 bases and J lost 4 bases. The CDR3 consists of 15 residues. Germline V lookup: CDR1 MNHEY, CDR2 SMNVEV (reference sequence). The CDR3 nucleotides are TGTGCCAGCAGTGTCCAGGGGGCCGGGGCCAACGTCCTGACTTTC. Its translation: CASSVQGAGANVLTF. Using reference TRBV27 and TRBJ2-6 for the parts outside the CDR3, the full variable domain is EAQVTQNPRYLITVTGKKLTVTCSQNMNHEYMSWYRQDPGLGLRQIYYSMNVEVTDKGDVPEGYKVSRKEKRNFPLILESPSPNQTSLYFCASSVQGAGANVLTFGAGSRLTVL.

The J gene is TRBJ2-7, the V gene TRBV21-1; the table's D call of TRBD1 was not tested on the DNA. TRBV21-1 is flagged as a pseudogene. The CDR3 runs to 14 residues. CDR3 DNA sequence: TGTGCCAGCAGCGCACGGACAGGGCCTAGGGAGCAGTACTTC. Translating gives CASSARTGPREQYF.